This entry describes one T cell receptor (beta chain). What it binds is unknown. The sample belongs to a study of T-cell reconstitution after alpha-beta-depleted transplantation in children. Findings and caveats of the study: By one year post-transplant, T-cell counts and diversity largely arose from T cells that were newly produced. Several hundred expanded graft clones reportedly gave rise to the alpha-beta T cells present about two months after transplant.

A library of TCRbeta sequences, prepared with unique molecular identifiers, was generated. Via MiXCR, TCRdb re-called the PCR reads, giving one row per CDR3 protein. The sample consists of about a million distinct CDR3 sequences, roughly 29% of them appearing once. V was pared by 6 bases and J by 5 bases, with 20 bases between. CDR1 is DFQATT and CDR2 is SNEGSKA in the germline V gene (reference sequence). The CDR3 extends over 15 amino acids. This receptor was taken from a boy in the first two years of life who had a stem cell transplant for SCID, so the T cells may come from the graft donor. Sequencing was performed on PBMCs, mostly from graft donor cells, taken 360 days after TCRalphabeta/CD19-depleted stem cell transplant. The chain carries TRBV20-1 and TRBJ1-5, with D perhaps TRBD1 (5 bases). In DNA, the CDR3 is TGCAGTGCACAGCGGGCAGGGCTGGTAGATCAGCCCCAGCATTTT. Translated: CSAQRAGLVDQPQHF.